This is a list of T cell receptor beta chains from one sample in a study of T cells in Graves' hyperthyroidism and ophthalmopathy. From the multiplex PCR reads, TCRdb called clonotypes with MiXCR, one entry per CDR3 protein. Of around 660,000 distinct CDR3 sequences listed, nearly 45% are singletons. The sample consisted of peripheral blood or thyroid tissue (not recorded which). The receptors shown here come from an adult man with Graves' disease, either hyperthyroidism or ophthalmopathy (not recorded which). Both conserved end residues are part of each CDR3. A D gene is named only where the DNA matches it firmly. Clone size is shown for a subset of rows, as once, few, many or a class of expanded clone.

TRBJ1-1	many	NA	TRBV2	TGTGCCAGCAGATCGGACAGTAACACTGAAGCTTTCTTT	CASRSDSNTEAFF
TRBJ1-1	few	NA	TRBV12-3/TRBV12-4	TGTGCCCGACTCGGGCAGCAAGCTTTCTTT	CARLGQQAFF
TRBJ2-5	few	TRBD2	TRBV7-9	TGTGCCAGCAGCTTAGTCTCTCAAGCGGGGGAGCAGTACTTC	CASSLVSQAGEQYF
TRBJ2-5	NA	NA	TRBV7-2	TGTGCCAGTAAATCCCAAGAGACCCAGAACTTC	CASKSQETQNF
TRBJ2-7	many	NA	TRBV10-3	TGTGCCATCAGTTACGACAGGAAAGACGAGCAGTACTTC	CAISYDRKDEQYF
TRBJ2-7	NA	TRBD1	TRBV2	TGTGCCAGCAGCCGTATACCGGGACAGGTCTCCTACGAGCAGTACTTC	CASSRIPGQVSYEQYF
TRBJ2-3	once	TRBD1	TRBV29-1	TGCAGCGTTGGTCGGGACAGGGATTCAGATACGCAGTATTTT	CSVGRDRDSDTQYF
TRBJ2-7	NA	TRBD1	TRBV7-8	TGTGCCAGCAGCCCCCGTAGGGGACAGGGGACCTACGAGCAGTACTTC	CASSPRRGQGTYEQYF
TRBJ2-7	few	TRBD1	TRBV6-5	TGTGCCAGCAGTGATTTGGACAGGGGGGGCTACGAGCAGTACTTC	CASSDLDRGGYEQYF
TRBJ1-2	few	TRBD1	TRBV5-6	TGTGCCAGCAGCTTCCGGGACAGGGGGACGGCAGGAGGCTACACCTTC	CASSFRDRGTAGGYTF
TRBJ1-5	few	NA	TRBV19	TGTGCCAGTAGTGCGCAGGGCAGGGGCAATCAGCCCCAGCATTTT	CASSAQGRGNQPQHF
TRBJ1-2	many	NA	TRBV24-1	TGTGCCACCAGGCCCCAGGGGAGCTATGGCTACACCTTC	CATRPQGSYGYTF
TRBJ1-5	few	NA	TRBV24-1	TGTGCCAGCAGGGAAAAAGCCACTTTTAATCAGCCCCAGCATTTT	CASREKATFNQPQHF
TRBJ2-7	NA	TRBD1	TRBV20-1	TGCAGTGCAGGGACAGGGGGCTACGAGCAGTACTTC	CSAGTGGYEQYF
TRBJ1-2	few	TRBD1	TRBV2	TGTGCCAGCAGTCCGACAGGGGAGGAGGGTGGCTACACCTTC	CASSPTGEEGGYTF
TRBJ1-4	few	NA	TRBV7-9	TGTGCCAGCAGCCCCCTCGCCGGGACGGCGAATGAAAAACTGTTTTTT	CASSPLAGTANEKLFF
TRBJ1-2	NA	NA	TRBV25-1	TGTGCCAGCAGTTACTCGAGGTCAGACCCATATGGCTACACCTTC	CASSYSRSDPYGYTF
TRBJ1-2	many	NA	TRBV29-1	TGCAGCGCCTTGACGGTGCGCGGGGACTATGGCTACACCTTC	CSALTVRGDYGYTF
TRBJ1-2	once	TRBD1	TRBV20-1	TGCAGTGCCGGGACAGGGGGCTACGGCTACACCTTC	CSAGTGGYGYTF
TRBJ2-5	few	NA	TRBV19	TGTGCCAGTAGTAGCGGGACGGGGGAGACCCAGTACTTC	CASSSGTGETQYF
TRBJ1-1	many	NA	TRBV15	TGTGCCACCAGTCCTAAGGTCGGGGGGCTCACTGAAGCTTTCTTT	CATSPKVGGLTEAFF
TRBJ1-2	NA	NA	TRBV25-1	TGTGCCAGCAGTGGAGGGGGTAATGGCTACACCTTC	CASSGGGNGYTF
TRBJ1-6	NA	NA	TRBV10-3	TGTGCCATCAAGGACCGAGGGTCACCCCTCCACTTT	CAIKDRGSPLHF
TRBJ1-2	few	NA	TRBV7-2	TGTGCCAGCAGCAGATCCGGGACCTCAGCGTCTTATGGCTACACCTTC	CASSRSGTSASYGYTF
TRBJ1-1	NA	TRBD1	TRBV10-3	TGTGCCTCCAACAGGGGGAGTGAAGCTTTCTTT	CASNRGSEAFF
TRBJ1-1	NA	NA	TRBV24-1	TGTGCCACCAGTGCCCTCCGCCCGGCAGGGCCGAACACTGAAGCTTTCTTT	CATSALRPAGPNTEAFF
TRBJ1-1	few	NA	TRBV5-1	TGCGCCAGCAGCCGGACGACAGCCCCGAACACTGAAGCTTTCTTT	CASSRTTAPNTEAFF
TRBJ1-6	NA	NA	TRBV9	TGTGCCAGCAGTTTGTCCACAGGAATTTCACCCCTCCACTTT	CASSLSTGISPLHF
TRBJ1-2	NA	NA	TRBV7-9	TGTGCCAGCAGCTTTGGCGACAGCTCTTCATATGGCTACACCTTC	CASSFGDSSSYGYTF